This T cell receptor (beta chain) was recovered during a study of blood T cell repertoires in COVID-19. Study-wide context: From the United States, Italy and Spain came samples of acute and convalescent COVID-19. T cells, B-cell-depleted T cells, or PBMCs supplied cDNA or gDNA.

As originally analysed: Researchers report that nucleated cell counts were estimated from reference gene primer amplification. Sequencing was performed with immunoSEQ multiplex PCR; in TCRdb, only in-frame clones are kept and a portion is missing. The V and J calls and the clone size are those of that table, but D and trimming were determined from the DNA. Here the sample spans roughly 100,000 clones, around 81% being singletons. This clone was seen a single time. CDR1 MNHEY and CDR2 SMNVEV come from the germline V gene (reference sequence). The germline V and J ends were trimmed by 3 bases and 8 bases, with 16 bases remaining between them. There are 15 residues in the CDR3.

V usage is TRBV27 and J usage is TRBJ1-4; D is possibly TRBD1 (6 bases). The source is a woman in her 70s with acute or convalescent COVID-19. The specimen sequenced was peripheral blood. Here the CDR3 reads CASSLRQAILEKLFF. CDR3 DNA sequence: TGTGCCAGCAGTTTGAGACAGGCCATACTGGAAAAACTGTTTTTT.